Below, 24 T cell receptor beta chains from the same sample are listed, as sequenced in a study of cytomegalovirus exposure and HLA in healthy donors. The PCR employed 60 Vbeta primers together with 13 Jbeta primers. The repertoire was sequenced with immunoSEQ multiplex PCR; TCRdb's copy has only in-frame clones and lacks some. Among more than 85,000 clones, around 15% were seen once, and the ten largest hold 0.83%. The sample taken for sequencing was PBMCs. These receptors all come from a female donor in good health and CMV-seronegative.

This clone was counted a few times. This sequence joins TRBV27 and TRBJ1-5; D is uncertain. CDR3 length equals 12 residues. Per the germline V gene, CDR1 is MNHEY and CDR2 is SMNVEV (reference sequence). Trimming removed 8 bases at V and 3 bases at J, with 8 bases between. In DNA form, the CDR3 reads TGTGCCAGCGGGGAGCACAATCAGCCCCAGCATTTT. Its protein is CASGEHNQPQHF.

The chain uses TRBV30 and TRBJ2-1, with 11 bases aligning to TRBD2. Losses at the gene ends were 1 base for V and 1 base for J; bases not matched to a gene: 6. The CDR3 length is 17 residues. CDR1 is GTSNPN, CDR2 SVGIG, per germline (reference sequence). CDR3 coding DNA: TGTGCCTGGAGTGGTGGTTCTAGCGGGGGGTCCTACAATGAGCAGTTCTTC. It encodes CAWSGGSSGGSYNEQFF.

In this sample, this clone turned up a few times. In DNA form, the CDR3 reads TGTGCCATCACCCAAACCCTAGCGGGGGGAAGCGAGCAGTACTTC. Translated: CAITQTLAGGSEQYF. The chain joins TRBV10-3 to TRBJ2-7; 11 bases agree with TRBD2. Germline V lookup: CDR1 ENHRY, CDR2 SYGVKD. The CDR3 runs 15 residues. V shed 7 bases, J shed 6 bases, and the junction held 11 bases outside the gene matches.

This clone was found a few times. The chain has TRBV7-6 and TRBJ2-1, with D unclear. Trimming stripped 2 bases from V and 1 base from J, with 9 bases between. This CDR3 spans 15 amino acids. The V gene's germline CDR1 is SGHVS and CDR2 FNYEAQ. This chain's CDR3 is CASSLFASSYNEQFF. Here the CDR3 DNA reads TGTGCCAGCAGCTTATTTGCTAGTTCCTACAATGAGCAGTTCTTC.

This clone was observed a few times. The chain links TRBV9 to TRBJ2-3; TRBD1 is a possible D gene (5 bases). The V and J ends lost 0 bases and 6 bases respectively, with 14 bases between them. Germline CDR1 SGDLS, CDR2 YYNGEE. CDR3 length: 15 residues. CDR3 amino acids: CASSVAESGLDTQYF. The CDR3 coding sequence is TGTGCCAGCAGCGTAGCTGAGTCAGGGCTGGATACGCAGTATTTT.

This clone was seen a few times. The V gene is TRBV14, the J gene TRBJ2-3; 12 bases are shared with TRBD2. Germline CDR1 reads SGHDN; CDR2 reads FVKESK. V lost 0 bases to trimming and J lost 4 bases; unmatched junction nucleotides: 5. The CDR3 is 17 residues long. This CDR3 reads CASSQDRTSGRPDTQYF. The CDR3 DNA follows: TGTGCCAGCAGCCAAGATCGTACTAGCGGGAGGCCAGATACGCAGTATTTT.

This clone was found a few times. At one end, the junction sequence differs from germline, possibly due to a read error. The CDR3 spells CASSIDQWSGRLF. CDR3 nucleotide sequence: TGTGCCAGTAGTATAGATCAATGGAGCGGGAGGCTTTTT. The chain combines TRBV19 with TRBJ2-2; TRBD2 agrees at 9 bases. The CDR3 consists of 13 residues. Germline CDR1 LNHDA, CDR2 SQIVND (reference sequence).

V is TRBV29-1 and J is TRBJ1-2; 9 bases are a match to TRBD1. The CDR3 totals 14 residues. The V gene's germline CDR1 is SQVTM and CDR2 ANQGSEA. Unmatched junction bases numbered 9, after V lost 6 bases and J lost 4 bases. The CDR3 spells CSVRQGENLYGYTF. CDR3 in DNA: TGCAGCGTCAGACAGGGGGAAAACCTCTATGGCTACACCTTC.

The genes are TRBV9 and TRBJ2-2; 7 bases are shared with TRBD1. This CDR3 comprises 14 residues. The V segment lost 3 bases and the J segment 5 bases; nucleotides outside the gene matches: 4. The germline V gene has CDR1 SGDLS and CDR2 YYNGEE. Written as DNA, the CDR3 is TGTGCCAGCAGCGCACACAGGGGAACCGGGGAGCTGTTTTTT. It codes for CASSAHRGTGELFF.

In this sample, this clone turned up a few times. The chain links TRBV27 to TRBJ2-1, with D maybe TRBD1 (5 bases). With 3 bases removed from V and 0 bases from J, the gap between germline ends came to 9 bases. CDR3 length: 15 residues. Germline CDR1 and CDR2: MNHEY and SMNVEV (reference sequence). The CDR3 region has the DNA TGTGCCAGCAGTTTGAGGACAAGCTCCTACAATGAGCAGTTCTTC. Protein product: CASSLRTSSYNEQFF.

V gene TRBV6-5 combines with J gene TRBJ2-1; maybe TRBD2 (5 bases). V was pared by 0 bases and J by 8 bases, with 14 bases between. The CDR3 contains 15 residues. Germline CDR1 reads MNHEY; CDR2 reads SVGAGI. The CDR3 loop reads CASSYSTIRKDEQFF. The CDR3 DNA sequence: TGTGCCAGCAGTTACTCGACTATTCGGAAGGATGAGCAGTTCTTC.

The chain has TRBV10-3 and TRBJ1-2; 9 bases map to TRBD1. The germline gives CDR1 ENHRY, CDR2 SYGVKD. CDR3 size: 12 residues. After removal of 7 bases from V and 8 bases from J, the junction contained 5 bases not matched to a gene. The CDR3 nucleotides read TGTGCCATCACCGTTGGGACAGGGGGCTACACCTTC. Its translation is CAITVGTGGYTF.

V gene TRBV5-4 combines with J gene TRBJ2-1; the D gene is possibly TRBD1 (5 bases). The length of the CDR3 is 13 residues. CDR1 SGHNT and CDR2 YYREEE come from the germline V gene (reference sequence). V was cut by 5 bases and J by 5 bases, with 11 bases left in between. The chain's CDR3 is CASRLQGNNEQFF. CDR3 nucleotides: TGTGCCAGCAGACTTCAGGGTAACAATGAGCAGTTCTTC. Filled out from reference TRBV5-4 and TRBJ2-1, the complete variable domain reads ETGVTQSPTHLIKTRGQQVTLRCSSQSGHNTVSWYQQALGQGPQFIFQYYREEENGRGNFPPRFSGLQFPNYSSELNVNALELDDSALYLCASRLQGNNEQFFGPGTRLTVL.

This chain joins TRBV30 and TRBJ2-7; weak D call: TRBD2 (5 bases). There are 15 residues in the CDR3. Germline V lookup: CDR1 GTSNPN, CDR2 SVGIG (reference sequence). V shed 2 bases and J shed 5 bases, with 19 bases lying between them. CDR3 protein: CAWSTTGMRGDEQYF. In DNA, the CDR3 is TGTGCCTGGAGTACCACCGGGATGCGTGGGGACGAGCAGTACTTC. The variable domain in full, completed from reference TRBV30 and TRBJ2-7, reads SQTIHQWPATLVQPVGSPLSLECTVEGTSNPNLYWYRQAAGRGLQLLFYSVGIGQISSEVPQNLSASRPQDRQFILSSKKLLLSDSGFYLCAWSTTGMRGDEQYFGPGTRLTVT.

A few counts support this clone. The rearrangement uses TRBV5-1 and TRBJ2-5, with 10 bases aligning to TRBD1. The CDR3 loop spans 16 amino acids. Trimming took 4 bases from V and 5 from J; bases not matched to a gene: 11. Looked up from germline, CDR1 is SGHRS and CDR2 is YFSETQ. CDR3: CASSPARGTGVETQYF. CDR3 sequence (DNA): TGCGCCAGCAGCCCGGCAAGGGGGACAGGGGTGGAGACCCAGTACTTC.

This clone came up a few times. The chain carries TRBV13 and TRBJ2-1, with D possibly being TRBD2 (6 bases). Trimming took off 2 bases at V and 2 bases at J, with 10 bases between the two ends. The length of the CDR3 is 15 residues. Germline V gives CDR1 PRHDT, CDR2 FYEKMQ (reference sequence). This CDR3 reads CASSLTGLPYNEQFF. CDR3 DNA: TGTGCCAGCAGCTTAACTGGACTACCCTACAATGAGCAGTTCTTC.

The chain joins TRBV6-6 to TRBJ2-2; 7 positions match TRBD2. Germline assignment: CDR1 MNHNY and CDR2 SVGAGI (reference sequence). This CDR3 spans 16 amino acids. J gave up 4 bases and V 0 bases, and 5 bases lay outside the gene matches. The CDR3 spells CASSYSRGVLTGELFF. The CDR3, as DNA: TGTGCCAGCAGTTACTCCCGGGGGGTACTCACCGGGGAGCTGTTTTTT.

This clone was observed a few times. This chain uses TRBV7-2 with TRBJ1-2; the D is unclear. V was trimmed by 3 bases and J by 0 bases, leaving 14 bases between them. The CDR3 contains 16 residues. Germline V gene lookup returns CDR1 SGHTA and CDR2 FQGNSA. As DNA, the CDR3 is TGTGCCAGCAGCTTTCGCCGGGTCCTAGCTAACTATGGCTACACCTTC. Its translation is CASSFRRVLANYGYTF.

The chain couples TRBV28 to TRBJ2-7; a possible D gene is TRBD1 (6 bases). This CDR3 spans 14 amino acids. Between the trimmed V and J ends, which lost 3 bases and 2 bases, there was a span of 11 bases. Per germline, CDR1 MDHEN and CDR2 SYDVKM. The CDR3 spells CASSFFRGPYEQYF. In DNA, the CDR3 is TGTGCCAGCAGTTTTTTCAGGGGACCCTACGAGCAGTACTTC.

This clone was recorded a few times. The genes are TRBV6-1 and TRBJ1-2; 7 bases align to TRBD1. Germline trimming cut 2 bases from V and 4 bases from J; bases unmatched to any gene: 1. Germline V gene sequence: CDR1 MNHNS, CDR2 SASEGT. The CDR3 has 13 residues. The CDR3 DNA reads TGTGCCAGCAGTGAACCAGGGGGCTATGGCTACACCTTC. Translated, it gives CASSEPGGYGYTF.

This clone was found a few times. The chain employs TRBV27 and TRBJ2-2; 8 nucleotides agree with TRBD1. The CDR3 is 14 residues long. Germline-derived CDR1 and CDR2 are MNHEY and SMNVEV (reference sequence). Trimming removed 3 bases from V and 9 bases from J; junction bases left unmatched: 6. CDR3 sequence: CASSFTRDRRELFF. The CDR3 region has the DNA TGTGCCAGCAGTTTCACCCGGGACAGGAGGGAGCTGTTTTTT.

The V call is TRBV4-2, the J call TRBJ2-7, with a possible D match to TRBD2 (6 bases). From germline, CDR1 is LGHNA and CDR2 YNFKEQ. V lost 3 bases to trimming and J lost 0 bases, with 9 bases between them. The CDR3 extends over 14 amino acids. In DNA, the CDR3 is TGTGCCAGCAGCCAGAAGACTAGCTCCTACGAGCAGTACTTC. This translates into CASSQKTSSYEQYF.

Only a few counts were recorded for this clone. CDR3 bases: TGTGCCAGTAGTATTAGATTTCTAGCGGGAGGCTTGGGCAATGAGCAGTTCTTC. Its protein is CASSIRFLAGGLGNEQFF. The rearrangement uses TRBV19 and TRBJ2-1, with 11 bases identical to TRBD2. Germline V lookup: CDR1 LNHDA, CDR2 SQIVND (reference sequence). This CDR3 comprises 18 residues. V lost 3 bases to trimming and J lost 6 bases; unmatched junction nucleotides: 13.

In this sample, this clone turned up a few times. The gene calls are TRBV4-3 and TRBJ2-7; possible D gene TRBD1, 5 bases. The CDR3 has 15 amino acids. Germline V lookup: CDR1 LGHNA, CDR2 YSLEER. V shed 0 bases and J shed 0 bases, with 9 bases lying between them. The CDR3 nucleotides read TGCGCCAGCAGCCAAGAATGGGGCAACTCCTACGAGCAGTACTTC. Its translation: CASSQEWGNSYEQYF.